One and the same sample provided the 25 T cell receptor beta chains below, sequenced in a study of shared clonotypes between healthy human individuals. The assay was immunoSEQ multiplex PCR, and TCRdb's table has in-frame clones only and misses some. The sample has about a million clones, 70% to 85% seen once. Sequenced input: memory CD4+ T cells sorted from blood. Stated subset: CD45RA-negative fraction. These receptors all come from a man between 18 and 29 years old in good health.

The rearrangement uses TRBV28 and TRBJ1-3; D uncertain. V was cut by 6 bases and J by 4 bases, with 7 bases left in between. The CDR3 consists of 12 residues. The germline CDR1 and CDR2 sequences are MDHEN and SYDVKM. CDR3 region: CASSLTGNTIYF. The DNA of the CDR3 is TGTGCCAGCAGCCTCACAGGAAACACCATATATTTT.

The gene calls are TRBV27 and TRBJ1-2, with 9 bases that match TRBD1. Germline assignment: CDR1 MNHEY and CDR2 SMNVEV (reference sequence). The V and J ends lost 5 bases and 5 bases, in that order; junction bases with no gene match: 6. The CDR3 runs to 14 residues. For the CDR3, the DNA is TGTGCCAGCAGTCCCGGGACAGGGATGTATGGCTACACCTTC. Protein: CASSPGTGMYGYTF.

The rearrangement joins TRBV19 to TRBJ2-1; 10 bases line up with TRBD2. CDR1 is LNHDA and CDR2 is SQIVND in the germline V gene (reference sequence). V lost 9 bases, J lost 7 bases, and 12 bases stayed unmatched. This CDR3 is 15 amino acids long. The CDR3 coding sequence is TGTGCCAGCTCGACCGGGACTAGCGACTATAATGAGCAGTTCTTC. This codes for CASSTGTSDYNEQFF.

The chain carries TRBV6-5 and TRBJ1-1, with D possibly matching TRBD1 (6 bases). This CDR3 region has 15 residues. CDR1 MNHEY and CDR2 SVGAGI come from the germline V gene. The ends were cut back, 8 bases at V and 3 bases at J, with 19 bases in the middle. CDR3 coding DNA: TGTGCCAGCGTTGGGGCCACCGGGGGCCACACTGAAGCTTTCTTT. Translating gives CASVGATGGHTEAFF.

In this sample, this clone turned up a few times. The CDR3 is CAWSAVQGGSDEQYF. The CDR3 DNA reads as TGTGCCTGGAGTGCCGTACAGGGGGGTTCCGACGAGCAGTACTTC. The chain uses TRBV30 and TRBJ2-7; 8 nucleotides line up with TRBD1. Germline lookup yields CDR1 GTSNPN and CDR2 SVGIG (reference sequence). This CDR3 is built from 15 residues. J gave up 5 bases and V 1 base, and 10 bases lay outside the gene matches.

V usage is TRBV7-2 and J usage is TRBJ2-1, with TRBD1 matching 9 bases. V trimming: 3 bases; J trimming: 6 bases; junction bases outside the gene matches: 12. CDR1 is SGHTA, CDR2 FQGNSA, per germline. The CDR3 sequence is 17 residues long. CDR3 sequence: CASSFPSGTGRVNEQFF. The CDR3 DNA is TGTGCCAGCAGCTTTCCCTCCGGGACAGGGAGGGTCAATGAGCAGTTCTTC.

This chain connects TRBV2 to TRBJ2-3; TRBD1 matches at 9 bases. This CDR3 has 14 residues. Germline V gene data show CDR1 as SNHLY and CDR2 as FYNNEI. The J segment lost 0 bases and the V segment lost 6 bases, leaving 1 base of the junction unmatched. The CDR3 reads CASSDRGSTDTQYF. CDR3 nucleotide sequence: TGTGCCAGCAGCGACAGGGGGAGCACAGATACGCAGTATTTT.

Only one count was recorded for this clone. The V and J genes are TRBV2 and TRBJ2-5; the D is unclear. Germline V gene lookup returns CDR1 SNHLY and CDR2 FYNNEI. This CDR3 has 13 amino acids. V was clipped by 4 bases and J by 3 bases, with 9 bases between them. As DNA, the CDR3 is TGTGCCAGCAGTGTCAGGAGAGAAGAGACCCAGTACTTC. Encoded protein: CASSVRREETQYF.

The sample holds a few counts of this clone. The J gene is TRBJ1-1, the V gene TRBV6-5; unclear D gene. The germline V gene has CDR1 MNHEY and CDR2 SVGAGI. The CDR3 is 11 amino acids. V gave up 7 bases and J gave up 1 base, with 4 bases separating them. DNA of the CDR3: TGTGCCAGCACATCGAACACTGAAGCTTTCTTT. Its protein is CASTSNTEAFF.

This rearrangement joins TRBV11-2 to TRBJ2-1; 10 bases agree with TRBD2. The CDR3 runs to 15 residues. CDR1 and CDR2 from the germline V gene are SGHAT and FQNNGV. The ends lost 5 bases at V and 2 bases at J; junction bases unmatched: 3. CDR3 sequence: CASSLSGGPYNEQFF. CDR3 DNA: TGTGCCAGCAGCCTTAGCGGGGGGCCCTACAATGAGCAGTTCTTC.

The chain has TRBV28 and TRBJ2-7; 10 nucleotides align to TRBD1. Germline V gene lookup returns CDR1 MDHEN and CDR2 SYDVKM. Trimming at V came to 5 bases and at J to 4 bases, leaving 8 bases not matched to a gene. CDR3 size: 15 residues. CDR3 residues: CASSGAGTGVYEQYF. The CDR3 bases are TGTGCCAGCAGTGGAGCCGGGACAGGGGTTTACGAGCAGTACTTC.

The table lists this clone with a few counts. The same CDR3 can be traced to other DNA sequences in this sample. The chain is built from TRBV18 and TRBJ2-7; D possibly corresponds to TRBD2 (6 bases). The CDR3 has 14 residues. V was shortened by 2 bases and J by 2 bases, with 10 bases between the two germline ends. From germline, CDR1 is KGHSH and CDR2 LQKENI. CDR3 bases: TGTGCCAGCTCACCATCGGGGGATCCCTACGAGCAGTACTTC. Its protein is CASSPSGDPYEQYF.

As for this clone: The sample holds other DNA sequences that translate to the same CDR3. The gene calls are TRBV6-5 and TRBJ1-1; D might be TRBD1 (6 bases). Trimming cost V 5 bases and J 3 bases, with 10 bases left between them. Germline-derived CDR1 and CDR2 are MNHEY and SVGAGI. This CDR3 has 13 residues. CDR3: CASSTGADTEAFF. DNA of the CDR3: TGTGCCAGCAGTACGGGGGCGGACACTGAAGCTTTCTTT.

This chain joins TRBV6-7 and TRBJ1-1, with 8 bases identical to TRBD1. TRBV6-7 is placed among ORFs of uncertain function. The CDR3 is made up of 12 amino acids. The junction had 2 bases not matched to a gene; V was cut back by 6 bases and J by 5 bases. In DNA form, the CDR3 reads TGTGCCAGCAGGACAGGGGAAACTGAAGCTTTCTTT. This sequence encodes CASRTGETEAFF.

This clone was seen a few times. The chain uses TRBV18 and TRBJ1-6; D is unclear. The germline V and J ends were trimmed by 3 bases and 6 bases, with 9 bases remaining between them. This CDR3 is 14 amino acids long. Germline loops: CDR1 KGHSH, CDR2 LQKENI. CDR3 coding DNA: TGTGCCAGCTCACCCGGACTGTTTAATTCACCCCTCCACTTT. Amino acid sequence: CASSPGLFNSPLHF.

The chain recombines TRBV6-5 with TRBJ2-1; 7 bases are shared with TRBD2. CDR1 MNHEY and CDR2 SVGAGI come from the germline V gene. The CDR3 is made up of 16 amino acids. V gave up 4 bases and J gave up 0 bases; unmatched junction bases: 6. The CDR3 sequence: CASSLLATSSYNEQFF. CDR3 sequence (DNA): TGTGCCAGCAGTTTACTAGCGACGAGCTCCTACAATGAGCAGTTCTTC.

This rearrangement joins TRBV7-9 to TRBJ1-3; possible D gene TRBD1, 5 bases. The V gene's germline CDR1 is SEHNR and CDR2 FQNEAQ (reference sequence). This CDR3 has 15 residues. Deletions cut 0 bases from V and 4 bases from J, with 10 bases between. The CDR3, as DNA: TGTGCCAGCAGCTTAGCGGCACAGGTGGGAAACACCATATATTTT. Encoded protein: CASSLAAQVGNTIYF.

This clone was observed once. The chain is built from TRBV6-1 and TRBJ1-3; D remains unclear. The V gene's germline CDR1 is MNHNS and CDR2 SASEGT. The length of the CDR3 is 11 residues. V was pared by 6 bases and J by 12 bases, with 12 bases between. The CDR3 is CASRVTSGIYF. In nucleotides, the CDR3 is TGTGCCAGCAGGGTGACATCTGGCATATATTTT.

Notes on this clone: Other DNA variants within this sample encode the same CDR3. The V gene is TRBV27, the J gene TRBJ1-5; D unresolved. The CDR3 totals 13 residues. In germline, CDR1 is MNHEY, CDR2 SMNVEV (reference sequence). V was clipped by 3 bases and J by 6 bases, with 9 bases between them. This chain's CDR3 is CASSFEPGQPQHF. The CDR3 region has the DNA TGTGCCAGCAGTTTCGAACCAGGTCAGCCCCAGCATTTT.

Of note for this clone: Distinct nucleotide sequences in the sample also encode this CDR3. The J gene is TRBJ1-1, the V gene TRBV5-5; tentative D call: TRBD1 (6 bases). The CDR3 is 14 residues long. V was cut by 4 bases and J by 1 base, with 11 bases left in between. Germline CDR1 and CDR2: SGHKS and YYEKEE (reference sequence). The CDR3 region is CASSLDRANTEAFF. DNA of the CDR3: TGTGCCAGCAGCCTGGACAGAGCGAACACTGAAGCTTTCTTT.

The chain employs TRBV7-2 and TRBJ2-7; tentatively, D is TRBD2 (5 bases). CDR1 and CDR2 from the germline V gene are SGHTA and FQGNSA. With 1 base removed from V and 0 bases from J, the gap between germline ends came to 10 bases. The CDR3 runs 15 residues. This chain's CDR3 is CASSLEASSSYEQYF. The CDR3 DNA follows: TGTGCCAGCAGCTTAGAAGCTAGCAGCTCCTACGAGCAGTACTTC.

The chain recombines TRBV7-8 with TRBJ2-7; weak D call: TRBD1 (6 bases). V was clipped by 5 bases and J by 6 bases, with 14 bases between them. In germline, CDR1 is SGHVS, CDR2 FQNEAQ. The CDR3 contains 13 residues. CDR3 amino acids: CASSPGTTLEQYF. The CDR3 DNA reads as TGTGCCAGCAGCCCTGGGACAACCCTCGAGCAGTACTTC.

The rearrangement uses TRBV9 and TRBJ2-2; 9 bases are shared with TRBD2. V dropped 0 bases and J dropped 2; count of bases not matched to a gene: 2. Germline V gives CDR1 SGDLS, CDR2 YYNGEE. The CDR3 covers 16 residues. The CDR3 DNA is TGTGCCAGCAGCGTAGCTAGCGGGGCAAACACCGGGGAGCTGTTTTTT. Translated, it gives CASSVASGANTGELFF.

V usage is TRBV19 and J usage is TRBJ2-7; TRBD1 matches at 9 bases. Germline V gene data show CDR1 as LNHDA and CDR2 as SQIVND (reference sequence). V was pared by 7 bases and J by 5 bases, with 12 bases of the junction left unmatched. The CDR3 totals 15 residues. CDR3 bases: TGTGCCAGTACCGAGACAGGGGGGAGTGAAAACGAGCAGTACTTC. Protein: CASTETGGSENEQYF.

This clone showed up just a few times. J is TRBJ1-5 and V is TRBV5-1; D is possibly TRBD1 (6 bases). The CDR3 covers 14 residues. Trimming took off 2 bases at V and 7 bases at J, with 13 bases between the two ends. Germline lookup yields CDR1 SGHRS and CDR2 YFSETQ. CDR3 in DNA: TGCGCCAGCAGCTTCACAGGGCAGGGGCAGCCCCAGCATTTT. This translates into CASSFTGQGQPQHF.